The rows below give T cell receptor beta chains drawn from one sample of a study of shared clonotypes between healthy human individuals. Clones were sequenced by immunoSEQ multiplex PCR, and TCRdb holds only the in-frame ones, with some missing. The top ten hold 0.095% to 0.12% of the sample, which has approximately 590,000 clones, just under 97% seen once. Material for sequencing was naive CD8+ T cells sorted from blood. The receptor source for this set is a woman in her twenties or thirties in good health. Each CDR3 is given with its conserved first and last residue. A D gene is named only where the DNA matches it firmly. Clone sizes are given selectively: once, few, many, or a class where the clone is expanded.

>TRBV9|TRBJ1-5|-|-
CASSAGRGAGNQPQHF
TGTGCCAGCAGCGCGGGAAGGGGAGCCGGCAATCAGCCCCAGCATTTT
>TRBV2|TRBJ2-7|-|-
CASSVERWGYEQYF
TGTGCCAGCAGTGTCGAGCGGTGGGGCTACGAGCAGTACTTC
>TRBV13|TRBJ2-1|TRBD2|-
CASSIYAGTSGRTQTSYNEQFF
TGTGCCAGCAGCATCTATGCGGGGACTAGCGGGAGGACCCAAACTTCCTACAATGAGCAGTTCTTC
>TRBV2|TRBJ2-5|-|-
CASSPEGQETQYF
TGTGCCAGCAGTCCCGAAGGTCAAGAGACCCAGTACTTC
>TRBV28|TRBJ1-5|-|-
CASTPRGAVYVAQHF
TGTGCCAGCACTCCAAGGGGGGCCGTCTACGTGGCCCAGCATTTT
>TRBV19|TRBJ1-1|TRBD1|-
CASSMSGTGTMNTEAFF
TGTGCCAGTAGTATGAGCGGGACAGGGACCATGAACACTGAAGCTTTCTTT
>TRBV7-9|TRBJ2-3|TRBD2|-
CASALAVGDTQYF
TGTGCCTCTGCACTAGCGGTTGGCGATACGCAGTATTTT
>TRBV19|TRBJ1-5|-|-
CASSSREEDNQPQHF
TGTGCCAGTAGCAGCCGGGAGGAAGACAATCAGCCCCAGCATTTT
>TRBV25-1|TRBJ2-7|-|-
CASSDLLGLPEQYF
TGTGCCAGCAGTGATTTGTTAGGCCTCCCCGAGCAGTACTTC
>TRBV30|TRBJ2-7|-|once
CAWKDGGFYEQYF
TGTGCCTGGAAGGATGGGGGATTCTACGAGCAGTACTTC
>TRBV2|TRBJ1-5|TRBD1|-
CASSRRTGVGQPQHF
TGTGCCAGCAGTCGGAGGACAGGCGTCGGTCAGCCCCAGCATTTT
>TRBV13|TRBJ1-1|-|-
CASSPSGLLNTEAFF
TGTGCCAGCAGCCCCTCCGGACTTCTAAACACTGAAGCTTTCTTT
>TRBV5-4|TRBJ2-7|-|-
CASSSPGSSYEQYF
TGTGCCAGCAGCTCCCCTGGGAGCTCCTACGAGCAGTACTTC
>TRBV27|TRBJ2-1|TRBD2|-
CASSFSVAGEYNEQFF
TGTGCCAGCAGTTTTTCCGTAGCGGGAGAGTACAATGAGCAGTTCTTC
>TRBV4-1|TRBJ2-1|-|-
CASSQDGLATYNEQFF
TGCGCCAGCAGCCAAGATGGGCTAGCGACCTACAATGAGCAGTTCTTC
>TRBV5-6|TRBJ1-2|TRBD1|-
CASSPTLRDRDYGYTF
TGTGCCAGCAGCCCCACCCTTAGGGACAGGGACTATGGCTACACCTTC
>TRBV28|TRBJ2-1|-|-
CASTHRVINEQFF
TGTGCCAGCACTCACAGGGTAATCAATGAGCAGTTCTTC
>TRBV5-1|TRBJ2-7|-|-
CASSGQGNSLYEQYF
TGCGCCAGCAGCGGGCAGGGCAATTCTCTCTACGAGCAGTACTTC